This TCR beta chain emerged from a study of T cell changes during pregnancy in multiple sclerosis. Assay: immunoSEQ multiplex PCR; the TCRdb copy retains only in-frame clones and omits some. The table shows tens of thousands of clones, with more than 80% occurring only once. This TCR came from a female donor in good health, enrolled as a control in a pregnancy study. The source was peripheral blood, collected in the second trimester of pregnancy.

CDR3: CASSLGNNEQFF. The DNA for the CDR3 is TGTGCCAGCAGCCTAGGAAACAATGAGCAGTTCTTC. The genes are TRBV7-3 and TRBJ2-1; D uncertain. The germline V gene encodes CDR1 SGHTA and CDR2 FQGTGA. The length of the CDR3 is 12 residues. V was shortened by 5 bases and J by 5 bases, with 7 bases between the two germline ends.